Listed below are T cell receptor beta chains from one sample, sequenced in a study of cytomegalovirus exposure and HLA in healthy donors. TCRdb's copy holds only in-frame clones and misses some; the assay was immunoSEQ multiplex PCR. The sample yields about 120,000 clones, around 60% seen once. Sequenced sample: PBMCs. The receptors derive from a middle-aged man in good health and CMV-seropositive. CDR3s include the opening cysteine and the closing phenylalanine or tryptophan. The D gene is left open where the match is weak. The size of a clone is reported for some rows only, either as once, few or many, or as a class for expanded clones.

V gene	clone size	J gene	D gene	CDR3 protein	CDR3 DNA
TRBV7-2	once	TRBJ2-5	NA	CASSFASGETQYF	TGTGCCAGCAGCTTCGCCAGCGGAGAGACCCAGTACTTC
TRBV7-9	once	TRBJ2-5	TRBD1	CASSLRGTGVWETQYF	TGTGCCAGCAGCTTGCGGGGGACAGGGGTTTGGGAGACCCAGTACTTC
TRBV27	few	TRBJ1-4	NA	CASSSPENEKLFF	TGTGCCAGCAGTTCCCCAGAAAATGAAAAACTGTTTTTT
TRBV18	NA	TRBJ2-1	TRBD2	CASSIAGGPYEQFF	TGTGCCAGCTCAATAGCGGGGGGGCCATATGAGCAGTTCTTC
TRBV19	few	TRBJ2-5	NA	CASSNGVRGTEETQYF	TGTGCCAGTAGTAATGGTGTGAGGGGGACGGAGGAGACCCAGTACTTC
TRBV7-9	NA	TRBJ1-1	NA	CASSLTGNTEAFF	TGTGCCAGCAGTTTGACAGGGAACACTGAAGCTTTCTTT
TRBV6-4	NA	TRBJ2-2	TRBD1	CASSPDRGQELFF	TGTGCCAGCAGCCCGGACAGGGGGCAGGAGCTGTTTTTT
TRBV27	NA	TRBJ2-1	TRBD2	CASSTWTSGDRWKEQFF	TGTGCCAGCAGTACCTGGACTAGCGGGGATCGATGGAAGGAGCAGTTCTTC
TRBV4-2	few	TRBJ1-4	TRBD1	CASSPGQGNEKLFF	TGTGCCAGCAGCCCGGGACAGGGGAATGAAAAACTGTTTTTT
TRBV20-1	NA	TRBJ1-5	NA	CRAPPQPQHF	TGCAGGGCACCCCCTCAGCCCCAGCATTTT
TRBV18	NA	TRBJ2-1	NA	CASSPPTQTGEQFF	TGTGCCAGCTCACCACCGACTCAAACGGGTGAGCAGTTCTTC
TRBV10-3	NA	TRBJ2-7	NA	CAISSQGSEQYF	TGTGCCATCAGTAGCCAGGGAAGCGAGCAGTACTTC
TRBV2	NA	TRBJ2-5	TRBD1	CASRVQGMRRETQYF	TGTGCCAGCAGAGTACAGGGGATGCGACGTGAGACCCAGTACTTC
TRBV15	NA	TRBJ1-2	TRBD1	CATSRVTGGADGYTF	TGTGCCACCAGCAGAGTAACAGGGGGCGCTGATGGCTACACCTTC
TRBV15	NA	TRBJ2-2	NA	CATAGLGTDTGELFF	TGTGCCACCGCGGGACTAGGGACAGACACCGGGGAGCTGTTTTTT
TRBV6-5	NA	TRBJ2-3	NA	CASSYSMGLETQYF	TGTGCCAGCAGTTACTCGATGGGACTTGAGACGCAGTATTTT
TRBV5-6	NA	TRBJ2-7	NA	CASSSRGRSSYEQYF	TGTGCCAGCAGCTCCAGGGGCCGAAGCTCCTACGAGCAGTACTTC
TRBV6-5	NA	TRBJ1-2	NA	CASRDPSMGAWGYTF	TGTGCCAGCAGAGATCCGTCGATGGGGGCTTGGGGCTACACCTTC
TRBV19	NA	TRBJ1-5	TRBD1	CASRNPGQGASQPQHF	TGTGCCAGTAGGAACCCGGGACAGGGGGCAAGTCAGCCCCAGCATTTT
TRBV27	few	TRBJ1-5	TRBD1	CASNQAGGGQPQHF	TGTGCCAGCAACCAGGCAGGGGGCGGTCAGCCCCAGCATTTT
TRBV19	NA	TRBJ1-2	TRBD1	CASSRQGTSYGYTF	TGTGCCAGTAGCCGACAGGGGACCAGCTATGGCTACACCTTC
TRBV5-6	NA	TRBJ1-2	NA	CASSPRTVSYGWAF	TGTGCCAGCAGCCCGCGGACAGTCTCCTATGGCTGGGCCTTC
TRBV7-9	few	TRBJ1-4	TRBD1	CASSLGGTATNEKLFF	TGTGCCAGCAGCTTAGGTGGGACAGCAACTAATGAAAAACTGTTTTTT
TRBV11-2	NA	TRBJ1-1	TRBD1	CASSFPFYRGRGGTEAFF	TGTGCCAGCAGCTTCCCCTTTTACAGGGGGCGAGGTGGTACTGAAGCTTTCTTT
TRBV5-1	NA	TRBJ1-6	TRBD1	CASSTGQGDSPLHF	TGCGCCAGCAGCACGGGACAGGGCGACTCACCCCTCCACTTT
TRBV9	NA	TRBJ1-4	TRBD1	CASSETGGGSAEKLFF	TGTGCCAGCAGCGAGACAGGGGGCGGAAGCGCCGAAAAACTGTTTTTT
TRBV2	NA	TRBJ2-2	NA	CASRIDYFTGELFF	TGTGCCAGCAGGATAGATTATTTTACCGGGGAGCTGTTTTTT
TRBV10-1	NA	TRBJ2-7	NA	CASSEGRGTWSEQYF	TGCGCCAGCAGTGAGGGTCGGGGGACGTGGTCCGAGCAGTACTTC
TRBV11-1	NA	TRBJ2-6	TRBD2	CASSFETAGLLSGANVLTF	TGTGCCAGCAGCTTTGAAACAGCGGGACTCCTCTCTGGGGCCAACGTCCTGACTTTC
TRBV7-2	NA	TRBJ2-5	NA	CASSLGVGRAQETQYF	TGTGCCAGCAGCTTAGGCGTTGGCAGGGCTCAAGAGACCCAGTACTTC
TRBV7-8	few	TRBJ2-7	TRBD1	CASSLEGAGIGEQYF	TGTGCCAGCAGCTTAGAGGGGGCAGGGATCGGCGAGCAGTACTTC
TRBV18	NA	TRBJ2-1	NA	CASSLGDTNNEQFF	TGTGCCAGCTCACTGGGAGACACGAACAATGAGCAGTTCTTC
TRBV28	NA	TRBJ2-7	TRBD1	CASSYGTGGYEQYF	TGTGCCAGCAGTTACGGGACAGGGGGGTACGAGCAGTACTTC
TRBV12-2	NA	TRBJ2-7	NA	CASRWGLAGGDEQYF	TGTGCAAGTCGCTGGGGACTAGCGGGAGGGGACGAGCAGTACTTC
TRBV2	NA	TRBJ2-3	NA	CASRPGLSTDTQYF	TGTGCCAGCAGGCCGGGACTCAGCACAGATACGCAGTATTTT
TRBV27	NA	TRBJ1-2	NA	CASSLSPGQGGYGYTF	TGTGCCAGCAGTTTATCTCCGGGGCAGGGAGGGTATGGCTACACCTTC
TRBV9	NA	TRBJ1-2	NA	CASSPGGGRRNYGYTF	TGTGCCAGCAGCCCGGGCGGGGGGAGGAGAAACTATGGCTACACCTTC
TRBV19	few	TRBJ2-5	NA	CASSIGGAETQYF	TGTGCCAGTAGTATAGGGGGAGCTGAGACCCAGTACTTC
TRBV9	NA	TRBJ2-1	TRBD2	CASSPRLAGQYNEQFF	TGTGCCAGCAGCCCCCGACTAGCGGGGCAGTACAATGAGCAGTTCTTC
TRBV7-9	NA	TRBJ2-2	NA	CASSLQGRGSGELFF	TGTGCCAGCAGCTTGCAGGGAAGGGGGTCCGGGGAGCTGTTTTTT
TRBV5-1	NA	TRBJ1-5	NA	CASSLEGGLRQPQHF	TGCGCCAGCAGCCTAGAGGGTGGACTGAGGCAGCCCCAGCATTTT
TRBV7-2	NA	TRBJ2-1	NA	CASSFFSGSPLF	TGTGCCAGCAGCTTTTTCAGCGGGTCCCCTCTCTTC
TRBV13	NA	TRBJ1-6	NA	CASSQGIGSYNSPLHF	TGTGCCAGCAGCCAGGGGATCGGATCCTATAATTCACCCCTCCACTTT
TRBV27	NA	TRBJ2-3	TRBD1	CASSYRGRQGDTQYF	TGTGCCAGCAGTTACCGGGGACGACAGGGAGATACGCAGTATTTT
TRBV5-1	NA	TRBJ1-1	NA	CASRQQGNTEAFF	TGCGCCAGCAGGCAGCAGGGGAACACTGAAGCTTTCTTT
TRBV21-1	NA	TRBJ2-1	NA	CASTTNVGLLAGDNEQFF	TGTGCCAGCACTACAAATGTGGGATTGCTAGCGGGAGACAATGAGCAGTTCTTC
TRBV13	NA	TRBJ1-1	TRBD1	CASSIRGSRTEAFF	TGTGCCAGCAGCATCAGGGGGAGTCGGACTGAAGCTTTCTTT
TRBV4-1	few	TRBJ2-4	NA	CASSQDRVLALTAKNIQYF	TGCGCCAGCAGCCAAGATCGAGTATTAGCGCTCACCGCCAAAAACATTCAGTACTTC
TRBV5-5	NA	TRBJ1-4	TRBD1	CASSLGGAGNEKLFF	TGTGCCAGCAGCTTAGGGGGCGCGGGTAATGAAAAACTGTTTTTT
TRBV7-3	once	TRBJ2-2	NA	CASTRLAGTNTGELFF	TGTGCCAGCACCAGACTGGCAGGGACGAACACCGGGGAGCTGTTTTTT
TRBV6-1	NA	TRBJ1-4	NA	CASSETVGLNGEKLFF	TGTGCCAGCAGTGAGACGGTGGGGCTTAATGGTGAAAAACTGTTTTTT
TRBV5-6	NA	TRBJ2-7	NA	CASSFGDEQYF	TGTGCCAGCAGCTTTGGAGACGAGCAGTACTTC